These 10 T cell receptor beta chains were sequenced from one sample in a study of blood T cell repertoires in COVID-19. The method was immunoSEQ multiplex PCR; TCRdb's version includes in-frame clones alone and lacks a portion of them. The sample contains 25,000 to 35,000 clones, roughly 84% of which appear only once. Sequencing was performed on peripheral blood. These receptors were taken from a man between 65 and 85 years old with active COVID-19.

This chain uses TRBV7-2 with TRBJ2-3; the D gene is possibly TRBD2 (5 bases). This CDR3 has 15 residues. Trimming took 4 bases from V and 1 from J, leaving 12 bases between them. In germline, CDR1 is SGHTA, CDR2 FQGNSA. CDR3 in DNA: TGTGCCAGCAGCTCCTCAGCGGCCCGCACAGATACGCAGTATTTT. This translates into CASSSSAARTDTQYF.

This chain uses TRBV7-9 with TRBJ2-2; TRBD2 is a possible D gene (5 bases). V lost 5 bases and J 4 bases, leaving 14 bases between the germline ends. Germline-derived CDR1 and CDR2 are SEHNR and FQNEAQ (reference sequence). The CDR3 length is 15 residues. CDR3 nucleotides: TGTGCCAGCAGCCTCCTTGAGGCGGGCACCGGGGAGCTGTTTTTT. This translates into CASSLLEAGTGELFF.

The chain links TRBV7-8 to TRBJ2-3, with D possibly matching TRBD2 (6 bases). V was cut by 1 base and J by 1 base, with 12 bases left in between. CDR3 length: 16 residues. CDR1 is SGHVS, CDR2 FQNEAQ, per germline. The CDR3 spells CASSLGSASGTDTQYF. The CDR3 DNA follows: TGTGCCAGCAGCTTAGGGTCTGCTAGCGGCACAGATACGCAGTATTTT.

The genes are TRBV7-2 and TRBJ2-5, with 8 bases fitting TRBD1. V lost 7 bases and J lost 5; bases outside the gene matches: 9. Germline V gene lookup returns CDR1 SGHTA and CDR2 FQGNSA. The CDR3 has 14 residues. The CDR3, as DNA: TGTGCCAGCAACAGAGGACAGGGTGGGGAGACCCAGTACTTC. This sequence encodes CASNRGQGGETQYF.

This clone was seen a few times. The gene calls are TRBV6-6 and TRBJ2-3, with 10 bases lining up with TRBD1. This CDR3 is built from 15 residues. Germline trimming cut 2 bases from V and 6 bases from J; bases unmatched to any gene: 5. Germline values: CDR1 MNHNY, CDR2 SVGAGI (reference sequence). In DNA form, the CDR3 reads TGTGCCAGCAGTTACGGGGGACAGGGGAGCGATACGCAGTATTTT. It translates to CASSYGGQGSDTQYF.

The V call is TRBV6-1, the J call TRBJ1-2; 7 bases line up with TRBD1. This CDR3 spans 16 amino acids. The trim removed 0 bases at V and 2 bases at J, leaving 6 bases unmatched. Per germline, CDR1 MNHNS and CDR2 SASEGT. The CDR3 DNA reads as TGTGCCAGCAGTGAAGCGGGCACAGGGGCCAACTATGGCTACACCTTC. Encoded protein: CASSEAGTGANYGYTF.

The V call is TRBV11-3, the J call TRBJ2-7; 10 bases match TRBD1. The ends lost 5 bases at V and 6 bases at J; junction bases unmatched: 7. The CDR3 is 14 amino acids. In germline, CDR1 is SGHNT, CDR2 YENEEA. The chain's CDR3 is CASSPGQGSSEQYF. CDR3 nucleotides: TGTGCCAGCAGCCCGGGACAGGGGAGTTCCGAGCAGTACTTC.

The J gene is TRBJ1-6, the V gene TRBV5-4; TRBD1 aligns across 9 bases. The CDR3 is 17 amino acids. Germline CDR1 reads SGHNT; CDR2 reads YYREEE (reference sequence). Trimming cost V 2 bases and J 9 bases; bases outside gene matches: 12. DNA of the CDR3: TGTGCCAGCAGCTTTTACCGGGACAGGGCTTCCCGTTCACCCCTCCACTTT. It codes for CASSFYRDRASRSPLHF.

This chain uses TRBV19 with TRBJ2-2, with D maybe TRBD1 (5 bases). This CDR3 contains 17 residues. From germline, CDR1 is LNHDA and CDR2 SQIVND (reference sequence). The germline V and J ends were trimmed by 5 bases and 3 bases, with 19 bases remaining between them. This chain's CDR3 is CASSPYRVGADTGELFF. The CDR3, as DNA: TGTGCCAGTAGTCCCTATAGGGTTGGGGCGGACACCGGGGAGCTGTTTTTT.

The J gene is TRBJ2-3, the V gene TRBV5-1; TRBD2 matches at 14 bases. Trimming took 0 bases from V and 4 from J; bases not matched to a gene: 1. This CDR3 contains 16 residues. The V gene's germline CDR1 is SGHRS and CDR2 YFSETQ. The CDR3 loop is CASSLAGLAGADTQYF. The CDR3, as DNA: TGCGCCAGCAGCTTGGCGGGACTAGCGGGGGCAGATACGCAGTATTTT.